A selection of T cell receptor beta chains follows, all from one sample in a study of blood T cell repertoires in COVID-19. Clones were read by immunoSEQ multiplex PCR, and TCRdb kept only the in-frame ones, dropping some. The sample lists roughly 400,000 clones, 70% to 90% occurring once. The sequencing sample was made of PBMCs or T cells enriched from blood (not recorded which). The receptors come from a woman aged 18-29 years who had been exposed to COVID-19. The CDR3 runs from the conserved cysteine through the conserved F or W. A D gene is named only where the DNA matches it firmly. The listing skips clone size in some rows; elsewhere it reads once, few, many or a size class.

v_call,clone_size,d_call,j_call,cdr3_nt,cdr3_aa
TRBV6-5,few,TRBD1,TRBJ1-4,TGTGCCAGCAGTTACCGACAGGGGCTGAATGAAAAACTGTTTTTT,CASSYRQGLNEKLFF
TRBV27,NA,NA,TRBJ2-3,TGTGCCAGCAGTTCCCAGCGGGTCCTTTACACAGATACGCAGTATTTT,CASSSQRVLYTDTQYF
TRBV7-9,NA,TRBD1,TRBJ1-6,TGTGCCAGCAGCTTACGGACAGGCGCAGATTCACCCCTCCACTTT,CASSLRTGADSPLHF
TRBV5-1,NA,TRBD2,TRBJ2-7,TGCGCCAGCAGCTTGGCGGTAGCGGGAGGGCTCTACGAGCAGTACTTC,CASSLAVAGGLYEQYF
TRBV5-4,once,NA,TRBJ1-3,TGTGCCAGCAGTGCGGACGGGGGGGCTCTTAGCTCTGGAAACACCATATATTTT,CASSADGGALSSGNTIYF
TRBV6-6,once,NA,TRBJ1-2,TGTGCCAGCAGCCTCACAGGGAGGGACTATGGCTACACCTTC,CASSLTGRDYGYTF
TRBV23-1,NA,NA,TRBJ2-7,TGCGCCAGCAGTCAAAGACAGGCTCCTACATACGAGCAGTACTTC,CASSQRQAPTYEQYF
TRBV11-2,few,NA,TRBJ2-7,TGTGCCAGCAGCTTAGGGACACGGGCCTACGAGCAGTACTTC,CASSLGTRAYEQYF
TRBV18,few,TRBD1,TRBJ1-5,TGTGCCAGCTCACTAACGGGACAGAGTAATCAGCCCCAGCATTTT,CASSLTGQSNQPQHF
TRBV7-9,few,TRBD1,TRBJ1-5,TGTGCCAGCAGCTCCGGACAGGGAGAGAGCAATCAGCCCCAGCATTTT,CASSSGQGESNQPQHF
TRBV19,NA,NA,TRBJ1-2,TGTGCCAGTAACGGGCAGCGGGACAACTATGGCTACACCTTC,CASNGQRDNYGYTF
TRBV5-1,once,NA,TRBJ1-2,TGCGCCAGCAGCTTGGGACAGGAAGATGGCTACACCTTC,CASSLGQEDGYTF
TRBV4-3,NA,NA,TRBJ2-5,TGCGCCAGCAGCCAAATGTACGGGGGCCAAGAGACCCAGTACTTC,CASSQMYGGQETQYF
TRBV6-5,few,NA,TRBJ1-2,TGTGCCAGCAGTTACTCAGCCAGGCCGGACTATGGCTACACCTTC,CASSYSARPDYGYTF
TRBV7-2,NA,NA,TRBJ1-2,TGTGCCAGCAGCTTATGGACAGAGAACTATGGCTACACCTTC,CASSLWTENYGYTF
TRBV24-1,NA,NA,TRBJ1-4,TGTGCCACCAGTGTGGCAAACAGGAACCCCTGCCCTAATGAAAAACTGTTTTTT,CATSVANRNPCPNEKLFF
TRBV11-2,once,TRBD1,TRBJ2-2,TGTGCCAGCAGCCGGGGACAGGGAGACACCGGGGAGCTGTTTTTT,CASSRGQGDTGELFF
TRBV5-6,NA,TRBD2,TRBJ2-3,TGTGCCAGCAGCGGAAAAGGACTAGCGGGGGGAGATACGCAGTATTTT,CASSGKGLAGGDTQYF
TRBV3-1/TRBV3-2,NA,NA,TRBJ2-7,TGTGCCAGCAGCCAAGAGGAGGAAACCTACGAGCAGTACTTC,CASSQEEETYEQYF
TRBV24-1,NA,NA,TRBJ2-7,TGTGCCACCAGTGATTCGACCACCAGGACCTACGAGCAGTACTTC,CATSDSTTRTYEQYF
TRBV10-1,NA,TRBD1,TRBJ2-7,TGCGCCAGCAACCCAGACAGGGATCCCTACGAGCAGTACTTC,CASNPDRDPYEQYF
TRBV5-6,NA,TRBD1,TRBJ1-2,TGTGCCAGCAGCTCAGGAGGACAGGCCTATGGCTACACCTTC,CASSSGGQAYGYTF
TRBV4-2,NA,NA,TRBJ2-7,TGTGCCAGCAGCGTACAGGTGTCCACCTACGAGCAGTACTTC,CASSVQVSTYEQYF
TRBV6-5,NA,TRBD1,TRBJ2-7,TGTGCCAGCAGAAAAACAGGGGGTCCTCGCGAGCAGTACTTC,CASRKTGGPREQYF
TRBV3-1/TRBV3-2,once,NA,TRBJ2-3,TGTGCCAGCAGCCAAGATTCCTTCTACACAGATACGCAGTATTTT,CASSQDSFYTDTQYF
TRBV9,NA,NA,TRBJ1-6,TGTGCCAGCAGCCTAGGGGGGGGCCCCGCAAATTCACCCCTCCACTTT,CASSLGGGPANSPLHF
TRBV19,NA,TRBD2,TRBJ2-1,TGTGCCAGTAGCGTGGGGGGGAGCTCCTACAATGAGCAGTTCTTC,CASSVGGSSYNEQFF
TRBV7-6,NA,TRBD2,TRBJ2-1,TGTGCCAGCAGCCCTAGTCAAGCGGGGGGCTACAATGAGCAGTTCTTC,CASSPSQAGGYNEQFF
TRBV9,NA,NA,TRBJ1-2,TGTGCCAGCAGCGTAGCAGGGCCCTTTGGCTACACCTTC,CASSVAGPFGYTF
TRBV10-3,NA,NA,TRBJ1-2,TGTGCCATCAGTGAGTCTCCAGGTCGAGCCTATGGCTACACCTTC,CAISESPGRAYGYTF
TRBV6-2/TRBV6-3,few,TRBD2,TRBJ2-7,TGTGCCAGCAGCACTAGCGGGGGCCCCTACGAGCAGTACTTC,CASSTSGGPYEQYF
TRBV5-1,NA,TRBD1,TRBJ1-4,TGCGCCAGCAGCGCGGACAGGGGGGATGAAAAACTGTTTTTT,CASSADRGDEKLFF
TRBV5-4,NA,NA,TRBJ1-5,TGTGCCAGCAGCTTGTGGCCAGGGGCCAATCAGCCCCAGCATTTT,CASSLWPGANQPQHF
TRBV5-1,NA,NA,TRBJ1-2,TGCGCCAGCAGCTTGGATTTCGGGTCCCCCTATGGCTACACCTTC,CASSLDFGSPYGYTF
TRBV13,NA,TRBD1,TRBJ2-1,TGTGCCAGCAGCTTAGGGGCAGGGGGCCGATACAATGAGCAGTTCTTC,CASSLGAGGRYNEQFF
TRBV18,NA,TRBD1,TRBJ2-7,TGTGCCAGCTCACCATACCCGGTGGGGACAGGGGGATCCTACGAGCAGTACTTC,CASSPYPVGTGGSYEQYF
TRBV24-1,NA,NA,TRBJ2-7,TGTGCCACCAGTGATGTTACAGGGAATGACGAGCAGTACTTC,CATSDVTGNDEQYF
TRBV7-9,NA,NA,TRBJ2-3,TGTGCCAGCAGCATCCCGGAGGTCACAGATACGCAGTATTTT,CASSIPEVTDTQYF
TRBV3-1/TRBV3-2,NA,NA,TRBJ1-4,TGTGCCAGCAGCGAAAGGGGGGGTAATGAAAAACTGTTTTTT,CASSERGGNEKLFF
TRBV10-3,NA,NA,TRBJ2-2,TGTGCCATCAGTGACAGGGGCGACACCGGGGAGCTGTTTTTT,CAISDRGDTGELFF
TRBV12-3/TRBV12-4,NA,NA,TRBJ2-2,TGTGCCAGCAGGCCAGGGGTAACCGGGGAGCTGTTTTTT,CASRPGVTGELFF
TRBV5-3,NA,TRBD2,TRBJ2-7,TGTGCCAGAAGTGAGCGGGAGGGCCCTGACGAGCAGTACTTC,CARSEREGPDEQYF
TRBV11-2,NA,TRBD1,TRBJ1-2,TGTGCCAGCAGCACCGGGACAGGGGGCCCGACCCTTCATGGCTACACCTTC,CASSTGTGGPTLHGYTF
TRBV28,NA,NA,TRBJ2-5,TGTGCCAGCATTCACGCGAGGAGACAGTACTTC,CASIHARRQYF
TRBV14,NA,NA,TRBJ1-2,TGTGCCAGCAGCCAAGAGGTTGTAGCCCCCTATGGCTACACCTTC,CASSQEVVAPYGYTF
TRBV6-2/TRBV6-3,NA,TRBD1,TRBJ2-7,TGTGCCAGCAGTTACTCCCAGGGGGCGTCATACGAGCAGTACTTC,CASSYSQGASYEQYF
TRBV19,NA,NA,TRBJ1-2,TGTGCCAGTAGTACGGGGGGCCGGGGGGAGGGCTACACCTTC,CASSTGGRGEGYTF
TRBV28,once,NA,TRBJ1-2,TGTGCCAGCGCATTCCGGGGAGGTGGCTATGGCTACACCTTC,CASAFRGGGYGYTF
TRBV6-5,NA,NA,TRBJ2-4,TGTGCCAGCAACCCAACAGGGGCCAAAAACATTCAGTACTTC,CASNPTGAKNIQYF
TRBV3-1/TRBV3-2,NA,TRBD2,TRBJ2-3,TGTGCCAGCAGCCAAGAGGGTAGCGGGATTGATACGCAGTATTTT,CASSQEGSGIDTQYF
TRBV5-1,NA,TRBD1,TRBJ1-1,TGCGCCAGCAGCTTGAGGTCCCAGGGGGCAACTGAAGCTTTCTTT,CASSLRSQGATEAFF
TRBV19,NA,TRBD2,TRBJ2-3,TGTGCCAGTAGTACAACTAGCGGGACCACAGATACGCAGTATTTT,CASSTTSGTTDTQYF